This entry lists 5 T cell receptor beta chains sequenced from one sample in a study. Treg sorting used a CD4+CD25+CD127-/low gate. In TCRdb, the 5' RACE reads were re-called with MiXCR into one record per CDR3 protein. Of about 57,000 distinct CDR3 sequences listed, roughly 25% are singletons. The specimen sequenced was tumor-infiltrating Tregs sorted from the breast tumor. All receptors come from a female donor with breast cancer.

This clonotype was recorded a few times. J is TRBJ2-4 and V is TRBV21-1; TRBD1, the D gene given by the table, was not confirmed from the DNA. TRBV21-1 is a known pseudogene. The CDR3 runs to 17 residues. CDR3 amino acids: CASSPPGTGGFRDIQYF. The CDR3 nucleotides read TGTGCCAGCAGCCCCCCCGGGACAGGGGGCTTTCGAGACATTCAGTACTTC.

The chain uses TRBV7-2 and TRBJ2-2, with D perhaps matching TRBD2 (6 bases). Germline V gene lookup returns CDR1 SGHTA and CDR2 FQGNSA. The V gene lost 0 bases and the J gene lost 0 bases, with 8 bases spanning the gap. The length of the CDR3 is 16 residues. DNA of the CDR3: TGTGCCAGCAGCTTAGCTAGCGGCCCGAACACCGGGGAGCTGTTTTTT. It specifies CASSLASGPNTGELFF.

The CDR3 loop reads CASSPSGGGDTQYF. CDR3 sequence (DNA): TGTGCCAGCAGCCCGAGTGGGGGAGGGGATACGCAGTATTTT. The chain is built from TRBV7-9 and TRBJ2-3; 7 bases line up with TRBD2. The CDR3 sequence is 14 residues long. V shed 5 bases, J shed 6 bases, and the junction held 8 bases outside the gene matches. The germline CDR1 and CDR2 sequences are SEHNR and FQNEAQ (reference sequence).

This clonotype was picked up a small number of times. The chain is built from TRBV25-1 and TRBJ2-7; D ambiguous. Germline lookup yields CDR1 MGHDK and CDR2 SYGVNS. Trimming removed 2 bases at V and 3 bases at J, with 5 bases between. The CDR3 has 12 residues. CDR3 protein: CASSERLYEQYF. For the CDR3, the DNA is TGTGCCAGCAGTGAACGGCTCTACGAGCAGTACTTC.

By sample fraction, this clonotype is medium-sized. The chain employs TRBV5-1 and TRBJ2-1; TRBD1 matches 8 bases. V lost 4 bases to trimming and J lost 5 bases; unmatched junction nucleotides: 11. Per germline, CDR1 SGHRS and CDR2 YFSETQ. The length of the CDR3 is 16 residues. CDR3 residues: CASSLQTGAVNNEQFF. CDR3 DNA sequence: TGCGCCAGCAGCCTCCAGACAGGGGCCGTCAACAATGAGCAGTTCTTC.